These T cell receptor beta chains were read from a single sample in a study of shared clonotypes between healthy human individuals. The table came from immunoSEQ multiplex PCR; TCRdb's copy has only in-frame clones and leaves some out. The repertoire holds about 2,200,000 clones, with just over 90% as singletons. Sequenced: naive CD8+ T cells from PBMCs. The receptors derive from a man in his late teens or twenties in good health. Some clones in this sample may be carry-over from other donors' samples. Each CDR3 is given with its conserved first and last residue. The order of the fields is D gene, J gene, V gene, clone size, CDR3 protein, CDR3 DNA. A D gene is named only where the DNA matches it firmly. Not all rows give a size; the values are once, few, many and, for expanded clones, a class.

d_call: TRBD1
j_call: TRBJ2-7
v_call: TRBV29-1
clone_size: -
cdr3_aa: CSVELSFQGASYEQYF
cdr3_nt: TGCAGCGTTGAACTGTCATTCCAGGGGGCTTCCTACGAGCAGTACTTC

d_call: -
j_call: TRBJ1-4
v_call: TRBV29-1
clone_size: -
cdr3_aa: CSVIGGALGEKLFF
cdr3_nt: TGCAGCGTTATTGGGGGGGCTCTCGGTGAAAAACTGTTTTTT

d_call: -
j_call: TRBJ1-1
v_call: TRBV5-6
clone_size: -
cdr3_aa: CASSAPGEVGTEAFF
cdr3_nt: TGTGCCAGCAGCGCACCAGGGGAGGTGGGGACTGAAGCTTTCTTT

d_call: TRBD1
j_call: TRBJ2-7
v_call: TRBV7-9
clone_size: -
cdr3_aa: CATWDRGTYEQYF
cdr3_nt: TGTGCCACCTGGGACAGGGGGACCTACGAGCAGTACTTC

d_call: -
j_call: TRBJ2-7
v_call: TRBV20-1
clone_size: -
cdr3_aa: CSARIVGEQYF
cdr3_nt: TGCAGTGCCAGGATAGTGGGCGAGCAGTACTTC

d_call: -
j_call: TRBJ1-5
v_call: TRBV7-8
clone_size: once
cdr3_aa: CASSSRASDYQPQHF
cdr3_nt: TGTGCCAGCAGCTCTCGGGCCTCGGATTATCAGCCCCAGCATTTT

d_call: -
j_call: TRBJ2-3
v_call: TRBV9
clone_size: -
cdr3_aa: CASVPLGGAGDTQYF
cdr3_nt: TGTGCCAGCGTCCCCTTGGGGGGGGCCGGAGATACGCAGTATTTT

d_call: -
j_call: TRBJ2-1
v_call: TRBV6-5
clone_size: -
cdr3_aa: CASSLLGEYNEQFF
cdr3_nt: TGTGCCAGCAGTTTGCTAGGAGAGTACAATGAGCAGTTCTTC

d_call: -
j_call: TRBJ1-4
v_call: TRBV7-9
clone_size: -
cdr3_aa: CASSFGEKLFF
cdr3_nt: TGTGCCAGCAGCTTTGGCGAAAAACTGTTTTTT

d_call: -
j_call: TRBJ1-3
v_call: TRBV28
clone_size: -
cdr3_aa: CASRARSGNTIYF
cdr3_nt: TGTGCCAGCAGAGCGCGATCTGGAAACACCATATATTTT

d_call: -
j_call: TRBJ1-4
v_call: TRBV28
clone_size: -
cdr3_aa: CASSIRGINEKLFF
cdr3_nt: TGTGCCAGCAGTATTAGGGGCATTAATGAAAAACTGTTTTTT

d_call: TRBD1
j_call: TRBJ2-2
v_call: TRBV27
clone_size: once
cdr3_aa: CASSLSGDRVGAGELFF
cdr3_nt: TGTGCCAGCAGTTTATCGGGGGACAGGGTTGGCGCCGGGGAGCTGTTTTTT

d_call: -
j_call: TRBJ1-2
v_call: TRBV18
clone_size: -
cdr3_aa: CASSPPAPSYGYTF
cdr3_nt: TGTGCCAGCTCACCACCAGCACCAAGCTATGGCTACACCTTC

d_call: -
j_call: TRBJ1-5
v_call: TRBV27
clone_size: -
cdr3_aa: CASSPQGSNQPQHF
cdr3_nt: TGTGCCAGCAGTCCTCAGGGAAGCAATCAGCCCCAGCATTTT